The 24 T cell receptor beta chains in this list originate from one sample, sequenced in a study of beta chain features in type 1 diabetes (dated by TCRdb to between 2018 and 2020). Antigens for these TCRs are unknown. The library was produced with the immunoSEQ multiplex PCR assay. The High Capacity cDNA Reverse Transcription Kit was used to reverse transcribe all of the isolated RNA, meaning that expressed TCRB transcripts were what got sequenced. The clones in this table, taken by TCRdb from immuneACCESS, are in-frame only. Not every clone is retained; where verified, under half of the shortfall comes from an unresolved V gene, and the cause of the rest is unknown. The sample table lists around 140,000 clones, roughly 10% of them with a count of one. The ten biggest clones cover approximately 0.7% of the sample. What the authors observed across the whole study: Type 1 diabetes patients showed a moderate but significant shortening of TCRB CDR3 length in all four CD4+ subsets.

The specimen was central memory CD4+ T cells from blood. All receptors derive from a man aged 25-40 years with type 1 diabetes.

This clone was observed a handful of times. The junction departs from germline at one end; a sequencing error may be responsible. The chain recombines TRBV29-1 with TRBJ2-7; TRBD1 agrees at 7 bases. The germline CDR1 and CDR2 sequences are SQVTM and ANQGSEA. This CDR3 contains 12 residues. CDR3 region: CSVVGPDRDPWF. The CDR3, as DNA: TGCAGCGTTGTGGGCCCTGACAGGGATCCCTGGTTC.

This clone was observed a handful of times. This chain joins TRBV27 and TRBJ2-7, with D unclear. There are 15 residues in the CDR3. V lost 5 bases, J lost 3 bases, and 17 bases lay in between. In germline, CDR1 is MNHEY, CDR2 SMNVEV (reference sequence). Written as DNA, the CDR3 is TGTGCCAGCAGTCTAAAACCCAACCTGAACTACGAGCAGTACTTC. Its protein product is CASSLKPNLNYEQYF.

This clone was picked up a small number of times. This sequence joins TRBV28 and TRBJ1-6, with a weak D call TRBD1 (5 bases). CDR3 length: 14 amino acids. The germline V and J ends were trimmed by 2 bases and 10 bases, with 12 bases remaining between them. Germline CDR1 is MDHEN and CDR2 is SYDVKM. Here the CDR3 reads CASSLRGIGSPLHF. CDR3 DNA: TGTGCCAGCAGTTTACGGGGGATTGGGTCACCCCTCCACTTT.

This clone has only a few counts. The chain links TRBV28 to TRBJ2-1, with 10 bases aligning to TRBD2. CDR1 is MDHEN, CDR2 SYDVKM, per germline. The CDR3 is 14 residues long. The ends lost 7 bases at V and 8 bases at J; junction bases unmatched: 8. Here the CDR3 reads CASTSSGGIHEQFF. For the CDR3, the DNA is TGTGCCAGCACCTCTAGCGGGGGTATTCATGAGCAGTTCTTC.

This chain links TRBV10-3 with TRBJ2-7; the D gene is possibly TRBD2 (5 bases). The V end lost 7 bases, the J end lost 2 bases, and 18 bases lay between the germline ends. Per the germline V gene, CDR1 is ENHRY and CDR2 is SYGVKD. This CDR3 is built from 15 residues. The CDR3 spells CAIKEGPAATYEQYF. The CDR3 nucleotides are TGTGCCATCAAAGAAGGACCAGCGGCCACCTACGAGCAGTACTTC.

The chain carries TRBV9 and TRBJ1-1, with 7 bases that match TRBD1. The CDR3 is 15 residues long. J gave up 4 bases and V 0 bases, and 6 bases lay outside the gene matches. Per germline, CDR1 SGDLS and CDR2 YYNGEE. This CDR3 reads CASSVGDRWGTEAFF. CDR3 bases: TGTGCCAGCAGCGTAGGGGACAGATGGGGCACTGAAGCTTTCTTT.

This sequence joins TRBV2 and TRBJ2-3; 11 bases agree with TRBD2. In germline, CDR1 is SNHLY, CDR2 FYNNEI. The CDR3 length is 14 residues. V shed 5 bases, J shed 5 bases, and the junction held 3 bases outside the gene matches. CDR3 nucleotides: TGTGCCAGCAGTCTAGCGGGGGGAAAAGATACGCAGTATTTT. Its protein product is CASSLAGGKDTQYF. Supplemented by reference TRBV2 and TRBJ2-3, the full variable domain reads EPEVTQTPSHQVTQMGQEVILRCVPISNHLYFYWYRQILGQKVEFLVSFYNNEISEKSEIFDDQFSVERPDGSNFTLKIRSTKLEDSAMYFCASSLAGGKDTQYFGPGTRLTVL.

The chain uses TRBV19 and TRBJ1-1; 10 nucleotides line up with TRBD1. Germline V gene sequence: CDR1 LNHDA, CDR2 SQIVND (reference sequence). The CDR3 runs to 14 residues. Unmatched junction bases numbered 10, after V lost 5 bases and J lost 10 bases. CDR3 residues: CASSSSGTGDRAFF. Written as DNA, the CDR3 is TGTGCCAGTAGTTCATCCGGGACAGGGGATAGAGCTTTCTTT.

This clone was observed a few times. The chain combines TRBV19 with TRBJ2-4, with D possibly being TRBD1 (6 bases). V dropped 5 bases and J dropped 7 bases, with 12 bases sitting between them. Germline V gene sequence: CDR1 LNHDA, CDR2 SQIVND (reference sequence). The CDR3 loop spans 13 amino acids. CDR3 amino acids: CASSVQGSNIQYF. DNA for the CDR3: TGTGCCAGTAGTGTCCAGGGGTCGAACATTCAGTACTTC.

In its sample, this clone was seen a few times. The genes are TRBV7-3 and TRBJ2-7; weak D call: TRBD2 (5 bases). Germline loops: CDR1 SGHTA, CDR2 FQGTGA. V lost 5 bases to trimming and J lost 0 bases, with 11 bases between them. The CDR3 spans 14 residues. The CDR3 bases are TGTGCCAGCAGCCCCTCGGGGAGCTCCTACGAGCAGTACTTC. Protein: CASSPSGSSYEQYF.

This clone was detected only a few times. This rearrangement joins TRBV6-5 to TRBJ1-5; tentative D call: TRBD1 (6 bases). CDR1 and CDR2 from the germline V gene are MNHEY and SVGAGI. V was pared by 8 bases and J by 4 bases, with 12 bases between. There are 13 residues in the CDR3. The CDR3 is CASSPDRNQPQHF. CDR3 DNA sequence: TGTGCCAGCTCCCCGGACAGAAATCAGCCCCAGCATTTT.

This clone showed up many times. This chain links TRBV18 with TRBJ1-1; no reliable D call. V was clipped by 2 bases and J by 0 bases, with 10 bases between them. There are 15 residues in the CDR3. Germline CDR1 reads KGHSH; CDR2 reads LQKENI. The CDR3 loop reads CASSPSEGMNTEAFF. The CDR3 coding sequence is TGTGCCAGCTCACCAAGTGAGGGAATGAACACTGAAGCTTTCTTT.

This clone has a handful of counts. The rearrangement links TRBV5-6 to TRBJ1-2; perhaps TRBD1 as D (5 bases). Trimming took 4 bases from V and 5 from J, leaving 9 bases between them. The germline gives CDR1 SGHDT, CDR2 YYEEEE. The CDR3 contains 12 residues. CDR3 nucleotides: TGTGCCAGCAGCACCCAGGGATATGGCTACACCTTC. This translates into CASSTQGYGYTF. Filled out from reference TRBV5-6 and TRBJ1-2, the complete variable domain reads DAGVTQSPTHLIKTRGQQVTLRCSPKSGHDTVSWYQQALGQGPQFIFQYYEEEERQRGNFPDRFSGHQFPNYSSELNVNALLLGDSALYLCASSTQGYGYTFGSGTRLTVV.

In its sample, this clone was seen a few times. The rearrangement links TRBV4-2 to TRBJ1-1; 9 bases line up with TRBD1. Losses at the gene ends were 8 bases for V and 6 bases for J; bases not matched to a gene: 7. Germline CDR1 and CDR2: LGHNA and YNFKEQ. CDR3 length equals 13 residues. CDR3 protein: CASLGTGMSEAFF. CDR3 coding DNA: TGTGCCAGCTTAGGGACAGGGATGTCTGAAGCTTTCTTT.

This chain links TRBV5-4 with TRBJ2-5, with D tentatively TRBD2 (5 bases). The length of the CDR3 is 16 residues. The V end was cut by 4 bases, the J end by 5 bases, with 21 bases between. CDR1 is SGHNT, CDR2 YYREEE, per germline (reference sequence). CDR3 coding DNA: TGTGCCAGCAGCCCACGTGAATTGGGAGTACGGGAGACCCAGTACTTC. Amino acids: CASSPRELGVRETQYF.

The rearrangement uses TRBV2 and TRBJ2-3, with TRBD2 matching over 9 bases. The CDR3 consists of 15 residues. The ends lost 6 bases at V and 1 base at J; junction bases unmatched: 5. Germline V CDR1 and CDR2: SNHLY, FYNNEI. In DNA form, the CDR3 reads TGTGCCAGCAGCCAACAGCGGGGGGGCACAGATACGCAGTATTTT. Its translation is CASSQQRGGTDTQYF. Drawing the rest from reference TRBV2 and TRBJ2-3, the complete variable domain is EPEVTQTPSHQVTQMGQEVILRCVPISNHLYFYWYRQILGQKVEFLVSFYNNEISEKSEIFDDQFSVERPDGSNFTLKIRSTKLEDSAMYFCASSQQRGGTDTQYFGPGTRLTVL.

This clone has more than one count but fewer than ten. The chain employs TRBV2 and TRBJ2-7; D is unclear. Germline V gene sequence: CDR1 SNHLY, CDR2 FYNNEI. This CDR3 comprises 13 residues. Trimming pared 8 bases from V and 9 bases from J, leaving 20 bases between. This chain's CDR3 is CASQVNSGERQYF. For the CDR3, the DNA is TGTGCCAGCCAAGTGAACTCTGGCGAGCGGCAGTACTTC.

The CDR3 coding sequence is TGTGCCAGCAGCTTAGTAGGGGACAGGGCCGAAAAACTGTTTTTT. Its translation: CASSLVGDRAEKLFF. This chain joins TRBV11-2 and TRBJ1-4; TRBD1 aligns across 9 bases. This CDR3 has 15 amino acids. The germline V gene encodes CDR1 SGHAT and CDR2 FQNNGV. V shed 1 base, J shed 8 bases, and the junction held 5 bases outside the gene matches.

This clone has only a few counts. The rearrangement uses TRBV6-4 and TRBJ1-6; tentatively, D is TRBD1 (6 bases). The V and J ends lost 6 bases and 10 bases respectively, with 16 bases between them. The length of the CDR3 is 14 residues. CDR1 is MRHNA, CDR2 SNTAGT, per germline. The CDR3 is CASRGGGRESPLHF. As DNA, the CDR3 is TGTGCCAGCAGAGGGGGGGGGCGAGAATCACCCCTCCACTTT.

V gene TRBV12-5 combines with J gene TRBJ1-1; D is ambiguous. The germline V gene encodes CDR1 LGHNT and CDR2 FRNRAP. The ends were cut back, 3 bases at V and 5 bases at J, with 7 bases in the middle. The CDR3 runs 12 residues. Here the CDR3 DNA reads TGTGCTAGTGGTTTCTTCCTGACTGAAGCTTTCTTT. This gives the protein CASGFFLTEAFF.

This clone occurred a few times. The rearrangement links TRBV7-3 to TRBJ2-5; 11 bases match TRBD2. Germline CDR1 and CDR2: SGHTA and FQGTGA. The CDR3 spans 15 residues. J lost 1 base, V lost 3 bases, and 1 base had no gene match. The CDR3 bases are TGTGCCAGCAGCTTTAGCGGGGGGGGCCAAGAGACCCAGTACTTC. This gives the protein CASSFSGGGQETQYF. The full variable domain, its missing parts supplied by reference TRBV7-3 and TRBJ2-5, is GAGVSQTPSNKVTEKGKYVELRCDPISGHTALYWYRQSLGQGPEFLIYFQGTGAADDSGLPNDRFFAVRPEGSVSTLKIQRTERGDSAVYLCASSFSGGGQETQYFGPGTRLLVL.

This chain links TRBV18 with TRBJ2-3; 8 positions agree with TRBD2. V was clipped by 7 bases and J by 6 bases; unmatched bases: 6. CDR1 KGHSH and CDR2 LQKENI come from the germline V gene. This CDR3 is 13 amino acids long. CDR3 in amino acids: CASFAGGADTQYF. The CDR3 nucleotides are TGTGCCAGCTTCGCCGGGGGGGCCGATACGCAGTATTTT. The variable domain in full, with the rest retrieved from reference TRBV18 and TRBJ2-3, is NAGVMQNPRHLVRRRGQEARLRCSPMKGHSHVYWYRQLPEEGLKFMVYLQKENIIDESGMPKERFSAEFPKEGPSILRIQQVVRGDSAAYFCASFAGGADTQYFGPGTRLTVL.

The sample holds a few counts of this clone. This chain joins TRBV4-2 and TRBJ2-7; 8 bases line up with TRBD1. The CDR3 has 15 residues. V gave up 5 bases and J gave up 3 bases; unmatched junction bases: 9. CDR1 is LGHNA, CDR2 YNFKEQ, per germline. The CDR3 protein is CASSTSTGDRYEQYF. In nucleotides, the CDR3 is TGTGCCAGCAGCACCTCGACAGGGGATCGCTACGAGCAGTACTTC.

The chain joins TRBV4-3 to TRBJ2-3; the match to TRBD1 covers 9 bases. Trimming removed 0 bases from V and 2 bases from J; junction bases left unmatched: 9. This CDR3 region has 18 residues. Germline lookup yields CDR1 LGHNA and CDR2 YSLEER. DNA of the CDR3: TGCGCCAGCAGCCAAGATCGGACAGGGGATCTCCACACAGATACGCAGTATTTT. It yields the protein CASSQDRTGDLHTDTQYF.